The rows below give T cell receptor beta chains drawn from one sample of a study of cytomegalovirus exposure and HLA in healthy donors. Method: immunoSEQ multiplex PCR; TCRdb's copy keeps in-frame clones and lacks some. The sample holds tens of thousands of clones, 75% to 85% seen once. Material for sequencing was PBMCs. The receptors were gathered from a woman aged 25 to 39 in good health and CMV-seronegative. Both conserved end residues are part of each CDR3.

TRBV6-5	TRBJ1-1	CASSYRSTNTEAFF
TRBV6-6	TRBJ1-3	CASSPQGYTIYF
TRBV9	TRBJ2-1	CASSEGASSASPRKQFF
TRBV30	TRBJ1-1	CAWSVLGNTEAFF
TRBV9	TRBJ2-3	CASSGGVLSTDTQYF
TRBV15	TRBJ2-1	CATNPDSISYNEQFF
TRBV2	.	CAVSGSVEQYF
TRBV5-5	TRBJ2-7	CASSLVGRLAGGSSYEQYF
TRBV2	TRBJ1-6	CASGQTGANNSPLHF
TRBV11-1	TRBJ2-5	CASSQQLAGVETQYF
TRBV7-2	TRBJ2-1	CASSLAGGRYNEQFF
TRBV4-3	TRBJ1-2	CASSQEVEIYGYTF
TRBV11-2	TRBJ2-3	CASSSRTSATDTQYF
TRBV15	TRBJ1-5	CATSRDLRASNQPQHF
TRBV10-1	TRBJ1-1	CASSETANTEAFF